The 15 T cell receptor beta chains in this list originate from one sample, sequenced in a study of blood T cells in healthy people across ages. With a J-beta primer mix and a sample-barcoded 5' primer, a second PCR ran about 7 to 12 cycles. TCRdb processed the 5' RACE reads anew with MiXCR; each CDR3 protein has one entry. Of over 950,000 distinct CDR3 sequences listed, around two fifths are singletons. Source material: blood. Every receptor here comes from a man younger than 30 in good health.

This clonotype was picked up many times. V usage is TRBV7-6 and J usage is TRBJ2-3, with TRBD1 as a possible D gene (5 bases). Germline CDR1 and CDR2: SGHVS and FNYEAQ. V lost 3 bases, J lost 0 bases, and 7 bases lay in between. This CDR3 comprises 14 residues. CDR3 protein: CASSFQGSTDTQYF. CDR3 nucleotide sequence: TGTGCCAGCAGCTTCCAGGGTAGCACAGATACGCAGTATTTT.

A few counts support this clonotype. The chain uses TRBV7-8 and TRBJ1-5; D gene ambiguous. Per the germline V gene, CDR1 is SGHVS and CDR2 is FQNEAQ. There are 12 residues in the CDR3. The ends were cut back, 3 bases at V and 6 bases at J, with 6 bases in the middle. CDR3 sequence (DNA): TGTGCCAGCAGCTTGCCTCTTCAGCCCCAGCATTTT. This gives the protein CASSLPLQPQHF.

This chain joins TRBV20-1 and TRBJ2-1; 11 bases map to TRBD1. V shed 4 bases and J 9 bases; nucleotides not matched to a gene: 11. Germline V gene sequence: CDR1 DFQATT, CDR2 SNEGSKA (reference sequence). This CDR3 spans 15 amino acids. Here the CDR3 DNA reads TGCAGTGCTACGCCGGACAGGGGGCGCAATCGTGAGCAGTTCTTC. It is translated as CSATPDRGRNREQFF.

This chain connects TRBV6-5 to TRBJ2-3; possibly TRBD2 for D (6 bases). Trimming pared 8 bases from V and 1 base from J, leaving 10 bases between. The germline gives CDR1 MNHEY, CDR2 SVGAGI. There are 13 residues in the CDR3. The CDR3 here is CASRRAGTDTQYF. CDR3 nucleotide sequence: TGTGCCAGCCGGAGGGCGGGCACAGATACGCAGTATTTT.

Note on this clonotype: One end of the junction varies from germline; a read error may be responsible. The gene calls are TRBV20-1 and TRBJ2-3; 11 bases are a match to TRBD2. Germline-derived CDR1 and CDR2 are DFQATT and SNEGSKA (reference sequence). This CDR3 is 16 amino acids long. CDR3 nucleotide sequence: TGCAGTGCCAGAGGGGCTAGCGGGGGGCCCACAGAGACGCAGTATTTT. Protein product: CSARGASGGPTETQYF.

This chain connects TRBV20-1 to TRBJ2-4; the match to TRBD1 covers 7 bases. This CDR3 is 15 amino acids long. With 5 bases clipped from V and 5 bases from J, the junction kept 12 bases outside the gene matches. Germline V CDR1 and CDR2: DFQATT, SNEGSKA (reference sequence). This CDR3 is CSAGYPPGGQNIQYF. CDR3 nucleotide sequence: TGCAGTGCTGGATACCCTCCAGGGGGTCAAAACATTCAGTACTTC.

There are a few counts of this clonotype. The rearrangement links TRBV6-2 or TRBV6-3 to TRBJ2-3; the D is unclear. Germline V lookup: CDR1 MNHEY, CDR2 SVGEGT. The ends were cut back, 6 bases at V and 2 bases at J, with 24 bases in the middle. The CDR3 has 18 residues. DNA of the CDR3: TGTGCCAGCAGCCACCCGATTATTGGAGTTGCGTCCACAGATACGCAGTATTTT. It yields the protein CASSHPIIGVASTDTQYF.

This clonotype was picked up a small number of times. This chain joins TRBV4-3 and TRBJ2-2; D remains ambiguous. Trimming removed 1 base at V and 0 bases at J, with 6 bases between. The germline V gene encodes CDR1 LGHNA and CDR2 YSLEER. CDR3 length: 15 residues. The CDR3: CASSQGWSNTGELFF. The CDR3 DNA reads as TGCGCCAGCAGCCAAGGATGGTCGAACACCGGGGAGCTGTTTTTT.

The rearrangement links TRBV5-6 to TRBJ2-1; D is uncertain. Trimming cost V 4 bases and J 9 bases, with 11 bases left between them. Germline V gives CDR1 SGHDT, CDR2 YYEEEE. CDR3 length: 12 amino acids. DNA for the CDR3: TGTGCCAGCAGCGCTTATGGTTTTGAGCAGTTCTTC. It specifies CASSAYGFEQFF.

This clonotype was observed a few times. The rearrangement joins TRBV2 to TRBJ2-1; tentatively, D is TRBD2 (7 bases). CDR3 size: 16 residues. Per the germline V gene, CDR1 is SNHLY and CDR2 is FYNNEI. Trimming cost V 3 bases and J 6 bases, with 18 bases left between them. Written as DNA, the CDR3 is TGTGCCAGCAGTGATCCCCGGGGGGCAATCTTCAATGAGCAGTTCTTC. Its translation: CASSDPRGAIFNEQFF.

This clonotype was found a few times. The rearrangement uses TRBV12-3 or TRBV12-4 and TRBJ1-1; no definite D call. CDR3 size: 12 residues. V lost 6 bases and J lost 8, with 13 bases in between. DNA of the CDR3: TGTGCCAGCAGGCTTACGAGGGCCGAAGCTTTCTTT. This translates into CASRLTRAEAFF.

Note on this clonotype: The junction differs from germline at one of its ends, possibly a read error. In nucleotides, the CDR3 is TGCAATGCTAGGCCCGACAGGGGCGAAAAACTGTTTTTT. As protein: CNARPDRGEKLFF. J is TRBJ1-4 and V is TRBV20-1; TRBD1 matches 8 bases. The CDR3 runs to 13 residues. The germline V gene encodes CDR1 DFQATT and CDR2 SNEGSKA (reference sequence).

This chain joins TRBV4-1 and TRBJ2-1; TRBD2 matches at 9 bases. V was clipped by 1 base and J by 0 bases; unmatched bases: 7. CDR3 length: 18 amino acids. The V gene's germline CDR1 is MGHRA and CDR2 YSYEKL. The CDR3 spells CASSQGVSGGSSYNEQFF. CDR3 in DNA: TGCGCCAGCAGCCAAGGGGTTAGCGGGGGTTCCTCCTACAATGAGCAGTTCTTC.

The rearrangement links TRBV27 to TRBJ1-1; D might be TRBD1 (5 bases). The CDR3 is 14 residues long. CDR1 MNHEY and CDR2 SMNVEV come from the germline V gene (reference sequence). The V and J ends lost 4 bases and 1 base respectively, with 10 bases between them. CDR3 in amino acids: CASSSDRQNTEAFF. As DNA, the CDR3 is TGTGCCAGCAGTTCCGACAGACAGAACACTGAAGCTTTCTTT.

This CDR3 is CSVEGRVGSFGYTF. The CDR3 region has the DNA TGCAGCGTTGAGGGCAGGGTTGGGTCTTTTGGCTACACCTTC. The chain joins TRBV29-1 to TRBJ1-2; a possible D gene is TRBD1 (5 bases). Trimming removed 3 bases at V and 7 bases at J, with 18 bases between. The CDR3 sequence is 14 residues long. Germline lookup yields CDR1 SQVTM and CDR2 ANQGSEA.